This passage covers 15 T cell receptor beta chains from one sample sequenced in a study of preoperative IRX-2 immunotherapy in early breast cancer. Produced via immunoSEQ multiplex PCR; TCRdb's table is partial and in-frame only. Among under 50,000 clones listed, 75% to 85% were seen once. As to treatment: preoperative locoregional IRX-2 cytokine immunotherapy. Sequencing used lymph node tissue, obtained after IRX-2 immunotherapy. These receptor sequences come from a human donor with breast cancer.

This rearrangement joins TRBV6-8 to TRBJ2-5; maybe TRBD2 (6 bases). The germline V gene encodes CDR1 MNHGY and CDR2 SAAAGT. V was clipped by 0 bases and J by 5 bases, with 19 bases between them. The CDR3 is made up of 17 amino acids. The CDR3 DNA reads as TGTGCCAGCAGTTACTCGATGCCTGGCGGGGTCGGGGAGACCCAGTACTTC. As protein: CASSYSMPGGVGETQYF.

The gene calls are TRBV28 and TRBJ2-1, with 8 bases identical to TRBD2. The J segment lost 6 bases and the V segment lost 3 bases, leaving 7 bases of the junction unmatched. This CDR3 is 15 amino acids long. CDR1 and CDR2 from the germline V gene are MDHEN and SYDVKM. The CDR3 protein is CASSFHGGAGNEQFF. The CDR3 DNA sequence: TGTGCCAGCAGTTTCCACGGGGGGGCTGGCAATGAGCAGTTCTTC.

V is TRBV5-1 and J is TRBJ2-3; no clear D gene. V was clipped by 0 bases and J by 1 base, with 9 bases between them. Germline V gene lookup returns CDR1 SGHRS and CDR2 YFSETQ. The CDR3 runs 15 residues. The CDR3 is CASSLAPAGTDTQYF. CDR3 bases: TGCGCCAGCAGCTTGGCCCCGGCTGGCACAGATACGCAGTATTTT. The variable domain in full, with the rest retrieved from reference TRBV5-1 and TRBJ2-3, is KAGVTQTPRYLIKTRGQQVTLSCSPISGHRSVSWYQQTPGQGLQFLFEYFSETQRNKGNFPGRFSGRQFSNSRSEMNVSTLELGDSALYLCASSLAPAGTDTQYFGPGTRLTVL.

The gene calls are TRBV6-8 and TRBJ1-1, with D perhaps TRBD1 (5 bases). The germline CDR1 and CDR2 sequences are MNHGY and SAAAGT. Trimming left V 7 bases short and J 6 bases short, with 15 bases between. The CDR3 has 13 residues. Written as DNA, the CDR3 is TGTGCCAGCATCCGGGGATGGGGGGCTGAAGCTTTCTTT. Its translation is CASIRGWGAEAFF.

The chain couples TRBV22-1 to TRBJ1-6; the table calls TRBD1, which could not be checked here. TRBV22-1 is shown as a pseudogene. The CDR3 extends over 14 amino acids. In nucleotides, the CDR3 is TGTGCCAGCACTCGGACAGGGCTTGTCTCACCCCTCCACTTT. The encoded protein is CASTRTGLVSPLHF.

The chain couples TRBV4-1 to TRBJ1-5; D gene unclear. Germline V gene data show CDR1 as MGHRA and CDR2 as YSYEKL. V lost 0 bases, J lost 6 bases, and 24 bases lay in between. The CDR3 is 19 residues long. The DNA of the CDR3 is TGCGCCAGCAGCCAAGATTCCCCCGGTTGGCAGCAATCCCCTCAGCCCCAGCATTTT. Protein: CASSQDSPGWQQSPQPQHF.

This chain uses TRBV23-1 with TRBJ2-1; 9 bases fit TRBD2. TRBV23-1 qualifies as an ORF whose function is uncertain. V trimming: 6 bases; J trimming: 1 base; junction bases outside the gene matches: 7. There are 16 residues in the CDR3. The CDR3 here is CASSFLAGTSYNEQFF. The CDR3 region has the DNA TGCGCCAGCAGCTTCCTAGCGGGGACTTCCTACAATGAGCAGTTCTTC.

This clone was observed a handful of times. The gene calls are TRBV18 and TRBJ1-6; possible D gene TRBD1, 5 bases. V dropped 2 bases and J dropped 7 bases, with 12 bases sitting between them. CDR1 is KGHSH, CDR2 LQKENI, per germline. CDR3 length: 15 amino acids. This chain's CDR3 is CASSPIRVGNSPLHF. CDR3 nucleotides: TGTGCCAGCTCACCAATCAGGGTCGGAAATTCACCCCTCCACTTT.

This chain links TRBV11-3 with TRBJ1-1, with TRBD1 as a possible D gene (6 bases). Per the germline V gene, CDR1 is SGHNT and CDR2 is YENEEA. This CDR3 has 16 residues. Trimming left V 2 bases short and J 1 base short, with 14 bases between. The CDR3 coding sequence is TGTGCCAGCAGCTTATACTCCCTCAGGGGGAACACTGAAGCTTTCTTT. Protein sequence: CASSLYSLRGNTEAFF.

The rearrangement uses TRBV28 and TRBJ1-2; a weak D match, TRBD1 (5 bases). The CDR3 has 15 residues. The germline gives CDR1 MDHEN, CDR2 SYDVKM. V was pared by 4 bases and J by 4 bases, with 16 bases between. The CDR3 DNA is TGTGCCAGCAGTTCCTCACGAGGGGTGGTCTATGGCTACACCTTC. This gives the protein CASSSSRGVVYGYTF.

Only a few counts were recorded for this clone. The chain uses TRBV6-8 and TRBJ1-2; D is undetermined. V lost 10 bases and J 2 bases, leaving 14 bases between the germline ends. Germline V lookup: CDR1 MNHGY, CDR2 SAAAGT. This CDR3 has 13 amino acids. The CDR3 DNA sequence: TGTGCCATCACCCCAGGATTCAACTATGGCTACACCTTC. Amino acid sequence: CAITPGFNYGYTF.

This clone was seen a few times. The chain uses TRBV19 and TRBJ1-5; TRBD1 might be the D (6 bases). Between the trimmed V and J ends, which lost 9 bases and 6 bases, there was a span of 24 bases. Germline V CDR1 and CDR2: LNHDA, SQIVND (reference sequence). The CDR3 length is 16 residues. CDR3: CASTKGDFNSGQPQHF. The CDR3 nucleotides read TGTGCCAGCACGAAGGGGGACTTCAATTCGGGTCAGCCCCAGCATTTT.

Note on this clone: The junction departs from germline at one end; a sequencing error may be responsible. J is TRBJ2-5 and V is TRBV7-1, with 9 bases lining up with TRBD1. TRBV7-1 is noted as an ORF with a role that remains uncertain. The CDR3 runs to 17 residues. The CDR3 DNA reads TGTGCCAGCAGCCCACCTGGGGGACAGGGTCTGCTCGAGACCCAATACTTC. As protein: CASSPPGGQGLLETQYF.

As concerns this clone: A read error may account for a junction end that differs from germline. This rearrangement joins TRBV28 to TRBJ2-2; tentative D call: TRBD2 (6 bases). The germline V gene encodes CDR1 MDHEN and CDR2 SYDVKM. The CDR3 has 13 amino acids. The chain's CDR3 is CAGGRVDTGELLF. CDR3 in DNA: TGTGCGGGGGGTAGGGTGGACACCGGGGAGCTGCTTTTT.

The chain recombines TRBV1 with TRBJ1-4. TRBV1 is classified as a pseudogene. The CDR3 runs to 16 residues. CDR3 DNA sequence: TGCGCCAGCAGCCAAGGTTCGGAGCGGAATAATGAAAAACTGTTTTTT. It specifies CASSQGSERNNEKLFF.